The 27 T cell receptor beta chains below were found in one sample sequenced in a study of cytomegalovirus exposure and HLA in healthy donors. Some clones are missing from TCRdb's copy, which holds only in-frame ones; the method was immunoSEQ multiplex PCR. There are about 73,000 clones in the sample; less than 95% occur only once, and 1% lies in the top ten. Sequencing was carried out using PBMCs. Receptors were obtained from a woman younger than 35 in good health and CMV-seronegative.

The CDR3 sequence is CASKGTGVYEQYF. The CDR3 bases are TGCGCCAGCAAGGGGACAGGGGTCTACGAGCAGTACTTC. The chain combines TRBV4-1 with TRBJ2-7, with 10 bases aligning to TRBD1. Trimming at V came to 7 bases and at J to 3 bases, leaving 3 bases not matched to a gene. CDR3 length: 13 amino acids. The V gene's germline CDR1 is MGHRA and CDR2 YSYEKL.

The chain combines TRBV6-5 with TRBJ1-4; no definite D call. Germline-derived CDR1 and CDR2 are MNHEY and SVGAGI. Trimming cost V 3 bases and J 5 bases, with 10 bases left between them. The CDR3 covers 14 residues. The CDR3 here is CASSYLRPNEKLFF. The CDR3 DNA reads as TGTGCCAGCAGTTATCTCAGGCCGAATGAAAAACTGTTTTTT.

The chain couples TRBV19 to TRBJ2-3, with 7 nucleotides matching TRBD1. V shed 6 bases and J 2 bases; nucleotides not matched to a gene: 11. Germline CDR1 LNHDA, CDR2 SQIVND (reference sequence). The CDR3 has 16 residues. This CDR3 is CASRKTTGTATDTQYF. CDR3 coding DNA: TGTGCCAGTAGAAAGACGACTGGGACAGCCACAGATACGCAGTATTTT.

This clone was detected once. V is TRBV7-9 and J is TRBJ2-1; maybe TRBD2 (6 bases). With 3 bases removed from V and 0 bases from J, the gap between germline ends came to 6 bases. Per the germline V gene, CDR1 is SEHNR and CDR2 is FQNEAQ (reference sequence). The CDR3 loop spans 14 amino acids. Written as DNA, the CDR3 is TGTGCCAGCAGCTTCGGGAGCTCCTACAATGAGCAGTTCTTC. It translates to CASSFGSSYNEQFF.

The V gene is TRBV7-8, the J gene TRBJ2-3; 9 bases match TRBD1. The germline V gene encodes CDR1 SGHVS and CDR2 FQNEAQ. CDR3 length equals 16 residues. The junction had 10 bases not matched to a gene; V was cut back by 7 bases and J by 2 bases. The CDR3 sequence is CASTLGTGPFTDTQYF. For the CDR3, the DNA is TGTGCCAGCACCCTGGGGACAGGGCCATTCACAGATACGCAGTATTTT.

The V gene is TRBV7-9, the J gene TRBJ1-2; a possible D gene is TRBD1 (5 bases). Trimming cost V 8 bases and J 5 bases, with 18 bases left between them. The CDR3 runs to 14 residues. CDR1 and CDR2 from the germline V gene are SEHNR and FQNEAQ (reference sequence). Here the CDR3 DNA reads TGTGCCAGCTCTCAAGCAGGGTATGGATATGGCTACACCTTC. It yields the protein CASSQAGYGYGYTF.

This sequence joins TRBV6-6 and TRBJ2-5; possible D gene TRBD2, 5 bases. CDR1 and CDR2 (germline): MNHNY, SVGAGI (reference sequence). V was cut by 6 bases and J by 2 bases, with 7 bases left in between. CDR3 length equals 12 residues. CDR3: CASRDLQETQYF. Here the CDR3 DNA reads TGTGCCAGCAGGGACTTACAAGAGACCCAGTACTTC.

This chain connects TRBV7-2 to TRBJ1-1, with D unresolved. From germline, CDR1 is SGHTA and CDR2 FQGNSA. Between the trimmed V and J ends, which lost 2 bases and 1 base, there was a span of 8 bases. The CDR3 is made up of 14 amino acids. The CDR3 spells CASSLMTGNTEAFF. The CDR3 coding sequence is TGTGCCAGCAGCTTAATGACGGGGAACACTGAAGCTTTCTTT.

This rearrangement joins TRBV5-4 to TRBJ2-1; 9 bases are shared with TRBD2. Germline CDR1 and CDR2: SGHNT and YYREEE (reference sequence). V was pared by 5 bases and J by 10 bases, with 13 bases of the junction left unmatched. CDR3 length equals 15 residues. CDR3 protein: CASRTMGGRAREQFF. Here the CDR3 DNA reads TGTGCCAGCAGAACCATGGGCGGGAGGGCCCGGGAGCAGTTCTTC.

The rearrangement uses TRBV11-2 and TRBJ2-5; 9 positions agree with TRBD2. J gave up 5 bases and V 4 bases, and 14 bases lay outside the gene matches. The CDR3 contains 17 residues. The germline V gene encodes CDR1 SGHAT and CDR2 FQNNGV. The CDR3 bases are TGTGCCAGCAGCTGGGGGGCTGGCGGGGGGGCCTGGGAGACCCAGTACTTC. It is translated as CASSWGAGGGAWETQYF.

The chain joins TRBV9 to TRBJ2-3, with TRBD1 matching 9 bases. CDR3 length equals 15 residues. Germline V gene sequence: CDR1 SGDLS, CDR2 YYNGEE. Trimming took 4 bases from V and 2 from J; bases not matched to a gene: 5. The CDR3 DNA is TGTGCCAGCAGCTCCCGGACAGGGGACACAGATACGCAGTATTTT. Translated, it gives CASSSRTGDTDTQYF.

The rearrangement links TRBV7-3 to TRBJ2-2, with 9 bases that match TRBD1. The junction had 14 bases not matched to a gene; V was cut back by 6 bases and J by 6 bases. The V gene's germline CDR1 is SGHTA and CDR2 FQGTGA. The length of the CDR3 is 17 residues. This CDR3 is CASSSEGDRESAGELFF. In DNA form, the CDR3 reads TGTGCCAGCAGTTCAGAAGGGGACAGGGAGTCCGCCGGGGAGCTGTTTTTT.

The chain couples TRBV6-5 to TRBJ1-5; a possible D gene is TRBD1 (5 bases). The CDR3 is made up of 14 amino acids. With 6 bases removed from V and 1 base from J, the gap between germline ends came to 10 bases. Looked up from germline, CDR1 is MNHEY and CDR2 is SVGAGI. The CDR3 is CASSRDRSNQPQHF. The CDR3 bases are TGTGCCAGCAGCCGCGACAGAAGCAATCAGCCCCAGCATTTT.

The chain uses TRBV9 and TRBJ2-3; no clear D gene. Germline V gene data show CDR1 as SGDLS and CDR2 as YYNGEE. Trimming removed 5 bases from V and 3 bases from J, with 10 bases in between. This CDR3 is built from 13 residues. The CDR3 spells CASRRLGTDTQYF. DNA of the CDR3: TGTGCCAGCAGACGCCTAGGTACAGATACGCAGTATTTT.

V gene TRBV6-5 combines with J gene TRBJ2-5, with TRBD2 matching 10 bases. Germline lookup yields CDR1 MNHEY and CDR2 SVGAGI. Trimming at V came to 6 bases and at J to 4 bases, leaving 8 bases not matched to a gene. The CDR3 consists of 15 residues. The CDR3: CASRFLAGEGETQYF. The DNA of the CDR3 is TGTGCCAGCAGATTTCTAGCGGGAGAGGGAGAGACCCAGTACTTC.

The chain links TRBV27 to TRBJ2-2, with a weak D call TRBD2 (5 bases). The germline CDR1 and CDR2 sequences are MNHEY and SMNVEV (reference sequence). Between the trimmed V and J ends, which lost 1 base and 3 bases, there was a span of 9 bases. This CDR3 is built from 15 residues. The CDR3 nucleotides read TGTGCCAGCAGTTTATGGCGGGTTGACACCGGGGAGCTGTTTTTT. Translated: CASSLWRVDTGELFF.

This chain links TRBV7-2 with TRBJ2-1; possible D gene TRBD1, 6 bases. The CDR3 covers 16 residues. V was trimmed by 5 bases and J by 4 bases, leaving 18 bases between them. Per the germline V gene, CDR1 is SGHTA and CDR2 is FQGNSA. The DNA of the CDR3 is TGTGCCAGCAGCCAATCCCCGTTACAGGGTTACAATGAGCAGTTCTTC. Residues: CASSQSPLQGYNEQFF.

The chain uses TRBV28 and TRBJ1-5; 7 bases match TRBD1. V dropped 6 bases and J dropped 7; count of bases not matched to a gene: 9. This CDR3 region has 14 residues. Germline V gives CDR1 MDHEN, CDR2 SYDVKM. The CDR3 DNA reads as TGTGCCAGCAGCTCAACAGGGGTGGAACAGCCCCAGCATTTT. The encoded protein is CASSSTGVEQPQHF.

This clone was found a few times. The CDR3 DNA reads as TGTGCCAGCAGTGAGAGCGGGGGGAACACCGGGGAGCTGTTTTTT. It yields the protein CASSESGGNTGELFF. The rearrangement uses TRBV6-4 and TRBJ2-2; 8 bases fit TRBD2. Germline assignment: CDR1 MRHNA and CDR2 SNTAGT. This CDR3 has 15 residues. After removal of 3 bases from V and 1 base from J, the junction contained 1 base not matched to a gene.

V and J are TRBV6-1 and TRBJ2-1; 10 nucleotides line up with TRBD2. This CDR3 contains 15 residues. J lost 8 bases, V lost 5 bases, and 9 bases had no gene match. Germline V gene sequence: CDR1 MNHNS, CDR2 SASEGT. The CDR3 loop is CASSLTLAGEDEQFF. DNA of the CDR3: TGTGCCAGCAGTCTTACTCTAGCGGGAGAGGATGAGCAGTTCTTC.

V is TRBV6-6 and J is TRBJ2-2; D unclear. Germline V gene sequence: CDR1 MNHNY, CDR2 SVGAGI (reference sequence). This CDR3 has 13 residues. Trimming removed 8 bases at V and 7 bases at J, with 14 bases between. In DNA, the CDR3 is TGTGCCAGCGGCTCAGACTTGGGCGGGGAGCTGTTTTTT. Its protein product is CASGSDLGGELFF.

V and J are TRBV7-3 and TRBJ2-3; 12 bases agree with TRBD2. CDR3 length: 15 amino acids. V trimming: 4 bases; J trimming: 3 bases; junction bases outside the gene matches: 2. CDR1 is SGHTA and CDR2 is FQGTGA in the germline V gene. Here the CDR3 DNA reads TGTGCCAGCAGCTCTAGCGGGGGGGCTACAGATACGCAGTATTTT. Protein sequence: CASSSSGGATDTQYF.

V and J are TRBV15 and TRBJ1-5; 8 bases line up with TRBD1. This CDR3 contains 14 residues. Germline CDR1 is LNHNV and CDR2 is YYDKDF (reference sequence). Trimming removed 3 bases from V and 7 bases from J; junction bases left unmatched: 5. The CDR3: CATSSIQGGQPQHF. CDR3 DNA: TGTGCCACCAGCAGTATACAGGGGGGGCAGCCCCAGCATTTT.

The chain combines TRBV7-7 with TRBJ1-3; D remains ambiguous. V was cut by 6 bases and J by 0 bases, with 15 bases left in between. The CDR3 is 16 residues long. CDR1 and CDR2 from the germline V gene are SSHAT and FNYEAQ (reference sequence). CDR3 region: CASSSGPAGSGNTIYF. The DNA of the CDR3 is TGTGCCAGCAGTTCCGGACCGGCGGGCTCTGGAAACACCATATATTTT.

This chain joins TRBV11-1 and TRBJ2-5; 15 positions agree with TRBD2. The CDR3 runs to 16 residues. V shed 6 bases and J 5 bases; nucleotides not matched to a gene: 7. CDR1 is SGHAT, CDR2 FQDESV, per germline (reference sequence). Here the CDR3 reads CASRRTSGRATETQYF. The CDR3, as DNA: TGTGCCAGCAGACGGACTAGCGGGAGGGCCACGGAGACCCAGTACTTC.

This chain uses TRBV7-3 with TRBJ2-3, with TRBD1 identical over 10 bases. Trimming removed 4 bases from V and 10 bases from J; junction bases left unmatched: 17. There are 17 residues in the CDR3. Germline V lookup: CDR1 SGHTA, CDR2 FQGTGA. The CDR3 reads CASSSPGQGIPPGAQYF. CDR3 bases: TGTGCCAGCAGCTCGCCGGGACAGGGGATTCCCCCGGGGGCGCAGTATTTT. The full variable domain, completed using reference TRBV7-3 and TRBJ2-3, is GAGVSQTPSNKVTEKGKYVELRCDPISGHTALYWYRQSLGQGPEFLIYFQGTGAADDSGLPNDRFFAVRPEGSVSTLKIQRTERGDSAVYLCASSSPGQGIPPGAQYFGPGTRLTVL.

The gene calls are TRBV5-6 and TRBJ2-4; TRBD1 agrees at 7 bases. Germline loops: CDR1 SGHDT, CDR2 YYEEEE. V lost 0 bases to trimming and J lost 7 bases; unmatched junction nucleotides: 4. This CDR3 region has 14 residues. The CDR3 region has the DNA TGTGCCAGCAGCTTGGCGGGGACAGATAACATTCAGTACTTC. Translated, it gives CASSLAGTDNIQYF.